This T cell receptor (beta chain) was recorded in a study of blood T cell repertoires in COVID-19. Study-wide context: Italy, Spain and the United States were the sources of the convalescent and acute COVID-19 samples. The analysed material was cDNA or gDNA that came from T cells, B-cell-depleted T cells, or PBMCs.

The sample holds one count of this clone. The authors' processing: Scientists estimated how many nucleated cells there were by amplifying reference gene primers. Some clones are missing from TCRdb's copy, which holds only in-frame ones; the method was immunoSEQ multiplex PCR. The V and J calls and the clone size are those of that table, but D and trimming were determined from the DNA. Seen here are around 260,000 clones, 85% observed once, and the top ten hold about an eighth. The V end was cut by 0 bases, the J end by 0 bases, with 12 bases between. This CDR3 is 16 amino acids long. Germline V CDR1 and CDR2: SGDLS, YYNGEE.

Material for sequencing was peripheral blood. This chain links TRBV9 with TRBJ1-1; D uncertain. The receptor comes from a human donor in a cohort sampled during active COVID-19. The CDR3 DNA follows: TGTGCCAGCAGCGTAGCTTTACCGGGATTGAACACTGAAGCTTTCTTT. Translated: CASSVALPGLNTEAFF. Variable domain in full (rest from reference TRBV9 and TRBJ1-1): DSGVTQTPKHLITATGQRVTLRCSPRSGDLSVYWYQQSLDQGLQFLIQYYNGEERAKGNILERFSAQQFPDLHSELNLSSLELGDSALYFCASSVALPGLNTEAFFGQGTRLTVV.